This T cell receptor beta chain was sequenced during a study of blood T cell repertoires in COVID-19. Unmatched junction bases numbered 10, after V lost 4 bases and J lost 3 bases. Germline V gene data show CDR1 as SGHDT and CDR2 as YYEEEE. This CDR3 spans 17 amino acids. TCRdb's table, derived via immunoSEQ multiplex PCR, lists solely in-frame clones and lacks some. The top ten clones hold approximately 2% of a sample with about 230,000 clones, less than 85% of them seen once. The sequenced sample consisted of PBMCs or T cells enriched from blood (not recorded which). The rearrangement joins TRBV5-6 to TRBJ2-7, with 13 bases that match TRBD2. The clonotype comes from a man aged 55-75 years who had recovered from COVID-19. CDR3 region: CASSLLAGGLKNYEQYF. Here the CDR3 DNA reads TGTGCCAGCAGCCTACTAGCGGGGGGGCTCAAAAACTACGAGCAGTACTTC.